This TCR beta chain appears in the sequencing data of a study of a mutant IDH1 vaccine in newly diagnosed glioma. The germline CDR1 and CDR2 sequences are MGHRA and YSYEKL. The CDR3 loop spans 15 amino acids. The V and J ends lost 0 bases and 3 bases, in that order; junction bases with no gene match: 5. The time point: week 47, end of study. It was 300 ug of mutant IDH1 20-mer peptide that made up each vaccine dose, given with topical imiquimod. Details on this clone: Its antigen is currently unknown.

This table comes from immunoSEQ multiplex PCR, and its TCRdb copy is limited to in-frame clones, with some not included. The table shows approximately 37,000 clones, with roughly 82% occurring only once. The rearrangement uses TRBV4-1 and TRBJ2-7; TRBD2 agrees at 7 bases. The source material was PBMCs, sampled from a glioma patient whose treatment included an IDH1 peptide vaccine. The receptor comes from a man aged 18 to 29 with glioma. Some clones in this sample may be carry-over from other donors' samples. CDR3 loop: CASSQESREGYEQYF. The CDR3 DNA follows: TGCGCCAGCAGCCAAGAGAGCAGGGAGGGCTACGAGCAGTACTTC.